This TCR beta chain was recorded in a study of T-cell memory formation after mild COVID-19. On this clonotype: Its antigen is still unknown.

MiXCR was run by TCRdb on the 5' RACE reads, yielding one entry per CDR3 protein. The table has about 560,000 distinct CDR3 sequences, roughly 17% seen once. The V end was cut by 4 bases, the J end by 5 bases, with 9 bases between. Per germline, CDR1 SQVTM and CDR2 ANQGSEA. This CDR3 has 11 amino acids. Study observations and caveats: Certain responding clones were present in pre-infection memory, suggesting participation of cross-reactive memory. Shrinking CD4+ clones resided mostly in CM and EM, and CD8+ ones in EMRA.

Material: PBMCs or a T cell subset sorted from them (not recorded which). The receptor's source is an adult woman who had mild COVID-19 (a few samples of this study predate the infection). Cell type and time point are not known. V usage is TRBV29-1 and J usage is TRBJ2-7; D gene uncertain. In DNA form, the CDR3 reads TGCAGCGTTGTCCGGTCCCACGAGCAGTACTTC. Translation gives CSVVRSHEQYF.